This T cell receptor beta chain was found in a study of early T cells in non-severe SARS-CoV-2 infection. Study-wide context: Sequencing of bulk RNA from unsorted whole blood was done, without chain pairing. Study-wide results and limits: Anti-spike CD8 responses were favored by VDJdb matching, which missed private and CD4 specificities.

This CDR3 spans 15 amino acids. V shed 5 bases and J shed 0 bases, with 12 bases lying between them. Germline CDR1 SGHRS, CDR2 YFSETQ. This clonotype was seen at least ten times. The antigen is undetermined. Unique molecular identifiers tagged individual cDNA molecules. Via MiXCR, TCRdb re-called the 5' RACE reads, giving one row per CDR3 protein. The sample yields tens of thousands of distinct CDR3 sequences, around an eighth seen once. This chain links TRBV5-1 with TRBJ1-5; D is ambiguous. The receptor was isolated from an adult who was a healthcare worker with PCR-confirmed SARS-CoV-2 infection or an uninfected control (not recorded which). The specimen was whole blood. CDR3: CASRSDPNSNQPQHF. The CDR3 DNA reads as TGCGCCAGCAGGTCAGACCCTAATAGCAATCAGCCCCAGCATTTT.